Listed below are T cell receptor beta chains from one sample, sequenced in a study of read filtering for tumor transcriptome and immune sequencing. One entry per CDR3 protein results from TCRdb running MiXCR on the reads. The data contain tens of thousands of distinct CDR3 sequences, about a fifth of them singletons. Sequenced material: a population of CD138-negative cells sorted from bone marrow. These receptors came from a donor aged 40 or over with multiple myeloma. The CDR3 runs from the conserved cysteine through the conserved F or W. D genes are given only for firm matches. Some rows have no size entry. The others give once, few or many, or a class for an expanded clone.

abundance,j_gene,d_gene,v_gene,CDR3nt,CDR3aa
many,TRBJ2-2,TRBD2,TRBV29-1,TGCAGCGTTGTGTTAGCGGGAGTTCCCGGGGAGCTGTTTTTT,CSVVLAGVPGELFF
many,TRBJ2-5,.,TRBV7-2,TGTGCCAGCAGCTTATCACGGGCGGAGACCCAGTACTTC,CASSLSRAETQYF
few,TRBJ1-1,TRBD1,TRBV10-3,TGTGCCATCACTCGGACAGGGGGAGGGAGTACTGAAGCTTTCTTT,CAITRTGGGSTEAFF
many,TRBJ2-1,TRBD2,TRBV3-1,TGTGCCAGCAGCCAAGTGGCCGCGGGAGGGGGATTC,CASSQVAAGGGF
many,TRBJ2-1,.,TRBV29-1,TGCAGCGTTGAGCTCAGCAACTACAATGAGCAGTTCTTC,CSVELSNYNEQFF
many,TRBJ2-7,.,TRBV5-1,TGCGCCAGCAGCTTGGGACCCGGGAGCGAATACGAGCAGTACTTC,CASSLGPGSEYEQYF
.,TRBJ2-7,TRBD1,TRBV19,TGTGCCAGTAGTATGACAGGGGGCTCCTACGAGCAGTACTTC,CASSMTGGSYEQYF
few,TRBJ1-3,.,TRBV7-2,TGTGCCAGCAGCAGCATCATCTCTGGAAACACCATATATTTT,CASSSIISGNTIYF
.,TRBJ1-2,.,TRBV4-1,TGCGCCAGCAGCCACCCCGGTCGGGGTAACTATGGCTACACCTTC,CASSHPGRGNYGYTF
many,TRBJ1-5,.,TRBV20-1,TGCAGTGCTGCGCCGGGGACAAGCAATCAGCCCCAGCATTTT,CSAAPGTSNQPQHF
medium-sized,TRBJ2-1,.,TRBV28,TGTGCCAGCAGTTTCCAAGACAGGACCTCCTACAATGAGCAGTTCTTC,CASSFQDRTSYNEQFF
many,TRBJ2-5,TRBD1,TRBV5-4,TGTGCCAGCAGCTCTCAGACAGGGGGCCTAGAGACCCAGTACTTC,CASSSQTGGLETQYF
many,TRBJ2-7,TRBD2,TRBV7-9,TGTGCCAGCAGCGGGAGGCTAGCGGGAGATTACGAGCAGTACTTC,CASSGRLAGDYEQYF
.,TRBJ1-1,.,TRBV20-1,TGCAGTGCGAGCGGCCAGCTCAGCACTGAAGCTTTCTTT,CSASGQLSTEAFF
.,TRBJ2-5,TRBD1,TRBV5-6,TGTGCCAGCAGCCTACAGGGGGCGGGTCAGTACCAAGAGACCCAGTACTTC,CASSLQGAGQYQETQYF